This TCR beta chain was found in a study of metastatic and nonmetastatic thyroid tumors. Across the study: Repertoires from blood and tumor or nodule tissue of malignant and benign thyroid patients were compared.

Germline assignment: CDR1 MNHNS and CDR2 SASEGT. Unmatched junction bases numbered 6, after V lost 8 bases and J lost 1 base. The CDR3 length is 16 residues. Study results and caveats: Malignant thyroid tumors reportedly exceeded benign nodules significantly in TCR beta diversity, with the difference appearing in blood and tumor.

Of note for this clone: Its antigen is still unknown.

Every patient was untreated before thyroid surgery. In the original workflow: Clinicopathological groups differed in CDR3, with these differences serving to build a distant-metastasis classifier for papillary thyroid cancer. Using MiXCR, TCRdb reanalyzed the PCR reads. For this entry, the V and J calls and clone size follow TCRdb and not the study's own pipeline. The repertoire has around 16,000 clones, under 30% of them found once; the top ten carry about 14%. This rearrangement joins TRBV6-1 to TRBJ2-2, with 11 bases that match TRBD2. This TCR was sampled from a female donor with papillary thyroid cancer or a benign thyroid nodule (not recorded which). Some clones in this sample may be carry-over from other donors' samples. Material: adjacent normal tissue. CDR3 region: CASASGTSGNTGELFF. CDR3 DNA sequence: TGTGCCAGCGCCTCGGGGACTAGCGGGAACACCGGGGAGCTGTTTTTT.